This T cell receptor beta chain came from a study of CD8 T cells in ankylosing spondylitis. The study's findings and limits: Roughly eight highly homologous variants made up a TCR beta motif that seemed to typify ankylosing spondylitis blood.

This clonotype showed up just a few times. As yet, its antigen is unknown. 5'-RACE, quantitative and with molecular barcodes, yielded the TCR beta libraries. TCRdb itself ran the 5' RACE reads through MiXCR, one entry per CDR3 protein. The repertoire consists of approximately 250,000 distinct CDR3 sequences, with over 30% occurring once and the leading ten covering about 4.2%. The origin of this receptor is a male donor with ankylosing spondylitis or in good health (not recorded which). Sequencing was done on a sample of blood, either unsorted or a sorted T cell fraction (not recorded which).

The CDR3: CASIPDLSYNEQFF. The CDR3 DNA reads as TGTGCCAGCATCCCGGACTTGTCCTACAATGAGCAGTTCTTC. V gene TRBV12-3 or TRBV12-4 combines with J gene TRBJ2-1; TRBD2 might be the D (5 bases). The V end lost 7 bases, the J end lost 1 base, and 11 bases lay between the germline ends. CDR3 length: 14 residues.